This TCR beta chain derives from a study of CD8+ T cells in alopecia areata. The sequencing template was cDNA reverse transcribed from extracted RNA. Measured with immunoSEQ multiplex PCR; TCRdb has only the in-frame clones, and not every one. This repertoire shows approximately 90,000 clones, around 71% found once; its top ten account for 17%. As for this clone: Its antigen is still unknown.

CDR1 and CDR2 (germline): SGHDN, FVKESK. The CDR3 spans 16 residues. V was pared by 2 bases and J by 2 bases, with 16 bases between. Regarding treatment: oral pan-JAK inhibitor, 5-10 mg twice daily. General study points: TCR sharing was clearer in mice than between patients, perhaps partly owing to patient HLA diversity. For baseline CD8+ expansion, any link to response stays uncertain with one nonresponder. Expanded CD8+ clones among the top 100, as well as scalp clonality, were significantly decreased by tofacitinib. Many of the expanded lesional clones endured in scalp and blood while on tofacitinib.

The chain carries TRBV14 and TRBJ2-7; D possibly corresponds to TRBD2 (6 bases). This clonotype was obtained from a human donor with alopecia areata. Sample: CD8+ T cells sorted from blood, taken between weeks 44 and 45, from a patient treated with tofacitinib. CDR3 region: CASSQFPGAGPYEQYF. The CDR3 nucleotides read TGTGCCAGCAGCCAATTTCCGGGAGCAGGGCCCTACGAGCAGTACTTC.